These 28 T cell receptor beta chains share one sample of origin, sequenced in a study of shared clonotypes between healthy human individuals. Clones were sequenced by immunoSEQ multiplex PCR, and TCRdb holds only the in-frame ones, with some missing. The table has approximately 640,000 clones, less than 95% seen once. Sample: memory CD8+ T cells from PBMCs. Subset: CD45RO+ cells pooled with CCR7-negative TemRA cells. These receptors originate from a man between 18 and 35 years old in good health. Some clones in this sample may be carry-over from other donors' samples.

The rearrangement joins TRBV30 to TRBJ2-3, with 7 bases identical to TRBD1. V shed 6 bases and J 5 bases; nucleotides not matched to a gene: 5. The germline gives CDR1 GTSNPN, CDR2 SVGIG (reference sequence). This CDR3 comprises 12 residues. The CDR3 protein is CACAYRGDTQYF. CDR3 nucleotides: TGTGCCTGTGCCTACAGGGGAGATACGCAGTATTTT. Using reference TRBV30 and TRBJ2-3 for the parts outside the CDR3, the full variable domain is SQTIHQWPATLVQPVGSPLSLECTVEGTSNPNLYWYRQAAGRGLQLLFYSVGIGQISSEVPQNLSASRPQDRQFILSSKKLLLSDSGFYLCACAYRGDTQYFGPGTRLTVL.

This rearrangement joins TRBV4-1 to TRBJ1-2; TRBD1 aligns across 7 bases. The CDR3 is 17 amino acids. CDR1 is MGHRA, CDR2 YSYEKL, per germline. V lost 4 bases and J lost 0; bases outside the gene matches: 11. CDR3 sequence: CASSPTVGQMTNYGYTF. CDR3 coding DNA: TGCGCCAGCAGCCCTACGGTGGGACAGATGACTAACTATGGCTACACCTTC.

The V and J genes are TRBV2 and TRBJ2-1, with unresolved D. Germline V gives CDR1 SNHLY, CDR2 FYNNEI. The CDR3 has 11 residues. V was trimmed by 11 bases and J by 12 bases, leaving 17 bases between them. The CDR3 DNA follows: TGTGCCTTCCACCAGCGAATAGGGCAGTTCTTC. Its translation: CAFHQRIGQFF.

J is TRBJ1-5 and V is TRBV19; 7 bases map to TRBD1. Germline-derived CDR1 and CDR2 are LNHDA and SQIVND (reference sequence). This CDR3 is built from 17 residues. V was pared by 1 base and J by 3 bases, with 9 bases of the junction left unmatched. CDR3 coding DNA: TGTGCCAGTAGTATAGGGTTGGGGGGACAGCTCAATCAGCCCCAGCATTTT. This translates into CASSIGLGGQLNQPQHF.

The CDR3 bases are TGTGCCATCAGTGGTTACTCTGGGGCCAACGTCCTGACTTTC. It translates to CAISGYSGANVLTF. This sequence joins TRBV10-3 and TRBJ2-6; D not certain. From germline, CDR1 is ENHRY and CDR2 SYGVKD. Trimming took off 4 bases at V and 0 bases at J, with 4 bases between the two ends. CDR3 size: 14 residues.

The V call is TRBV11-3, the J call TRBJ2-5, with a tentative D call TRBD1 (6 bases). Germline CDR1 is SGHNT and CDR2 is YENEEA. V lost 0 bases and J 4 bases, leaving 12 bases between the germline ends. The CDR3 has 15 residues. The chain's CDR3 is CASSLDTGWGETQYF. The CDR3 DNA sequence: TGTGCCAGCAGCTTAGATACAGGGTGGGGAGAGACCCAGTACTTC. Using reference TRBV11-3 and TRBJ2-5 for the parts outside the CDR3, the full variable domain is EAGVVQSPRYKIIEKKQPVAFWCNPISGHNTLYWYLQNLGQGPELLIRYENEEAVDDSQLPKDRFSAERLKGVDSTLKIQPAELGDSAVYLCASSLDTGWGETQYFGPGTRLLVL.

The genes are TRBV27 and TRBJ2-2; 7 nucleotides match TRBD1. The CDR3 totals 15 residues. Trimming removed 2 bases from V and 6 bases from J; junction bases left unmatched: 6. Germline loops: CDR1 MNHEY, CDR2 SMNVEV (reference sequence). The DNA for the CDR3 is TGTGCCAGCAGTTTACCGCGACAGGGCGCCGGGGAGCTGTTTTTT. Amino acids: CASSLPRQGAGELFF.

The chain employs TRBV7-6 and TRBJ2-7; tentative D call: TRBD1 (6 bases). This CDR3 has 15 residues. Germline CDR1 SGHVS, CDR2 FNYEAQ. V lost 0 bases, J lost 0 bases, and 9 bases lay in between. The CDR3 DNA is TGTGCCAGCAGCTTAGCGGGACACAGCTCCTACGAGCAGTACTTC. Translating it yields CASSLAGHSSYEQYF.

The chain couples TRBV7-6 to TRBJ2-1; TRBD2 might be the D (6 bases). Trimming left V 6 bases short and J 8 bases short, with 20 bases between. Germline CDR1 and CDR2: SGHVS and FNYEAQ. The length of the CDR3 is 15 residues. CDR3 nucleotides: TGTGCCAGCAGACAACTAGCCACGGGAACCCATGAGCAGTTCTTC. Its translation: CASRQLATGTHEQFF.

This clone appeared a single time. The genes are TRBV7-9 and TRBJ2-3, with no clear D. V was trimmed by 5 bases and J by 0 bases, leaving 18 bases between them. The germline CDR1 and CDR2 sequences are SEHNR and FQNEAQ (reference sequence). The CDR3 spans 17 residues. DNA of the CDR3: TGTGCCAGCAGCCCAGTACTTGGGCAACTCAGCACAGATACGCAGTATTTT. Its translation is CASSPVLGQLSTDTQYF.

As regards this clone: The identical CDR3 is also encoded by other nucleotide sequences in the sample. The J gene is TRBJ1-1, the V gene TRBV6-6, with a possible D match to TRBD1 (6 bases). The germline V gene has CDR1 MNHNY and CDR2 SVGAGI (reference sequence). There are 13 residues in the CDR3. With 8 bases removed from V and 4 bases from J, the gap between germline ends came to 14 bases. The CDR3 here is CASGGGGFTEAFF. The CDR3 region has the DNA TGTGCCAGCGGTGGAGGGGGATTCACTGAAGCTTTCTTT.

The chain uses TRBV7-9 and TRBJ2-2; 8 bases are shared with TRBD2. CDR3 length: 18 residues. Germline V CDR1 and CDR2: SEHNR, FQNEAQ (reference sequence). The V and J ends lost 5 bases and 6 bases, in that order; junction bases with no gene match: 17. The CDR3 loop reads CASSPGGTDWAWAGELFF. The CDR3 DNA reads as TGTGCCAGCAGCCCGGGAGGGACGGACTGGGCTTGGGCCGGGGAGCTGTTTTTT. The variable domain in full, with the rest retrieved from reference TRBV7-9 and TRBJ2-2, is DTGVSQNPRHKITKRGQNVTFRCDPISEHNRLYWYRQTLGQGPEFLTYFQNEAQLEKSRLLSDRFSAERPKGSFSTLEIQRTEQGDSAMYLCASSPGGTDWAWAGELFFGEGSRLTVL.

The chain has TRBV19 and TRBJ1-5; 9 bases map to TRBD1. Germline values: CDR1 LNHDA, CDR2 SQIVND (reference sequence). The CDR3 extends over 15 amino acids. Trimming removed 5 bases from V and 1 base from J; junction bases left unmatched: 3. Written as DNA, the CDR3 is TGTGCCAGTAGTGCCGGACAGGGGAGCAATCAGCCCCAGCATTTT. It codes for CASSAGQGSNQPQHF.

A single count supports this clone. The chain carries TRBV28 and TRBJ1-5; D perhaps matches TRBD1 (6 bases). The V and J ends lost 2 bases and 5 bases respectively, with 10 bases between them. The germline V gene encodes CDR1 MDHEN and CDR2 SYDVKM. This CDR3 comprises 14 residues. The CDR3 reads CASSLAGADQPQHF. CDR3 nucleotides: TGTGCCAGCAGTTTAGCAGGGGCGGATCAGCCCCAGCATTTT.

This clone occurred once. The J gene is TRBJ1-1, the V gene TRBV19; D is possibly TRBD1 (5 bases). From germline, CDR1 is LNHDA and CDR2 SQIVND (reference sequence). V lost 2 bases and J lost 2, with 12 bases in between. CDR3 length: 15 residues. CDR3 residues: CASSILRDRNTEAFF. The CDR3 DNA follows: TGTGCCAGTAGTATACTCCGGGACCGCAACACTGAAGCTTTCTTT.

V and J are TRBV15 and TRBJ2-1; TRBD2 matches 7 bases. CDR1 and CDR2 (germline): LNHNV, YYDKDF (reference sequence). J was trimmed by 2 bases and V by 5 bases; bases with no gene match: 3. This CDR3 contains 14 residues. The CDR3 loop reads CATSGLAAYNEQFF. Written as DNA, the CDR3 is TGTGCCACCAGCGGCCTAGCGGCCTACAATGAGCAGTTCTTC.

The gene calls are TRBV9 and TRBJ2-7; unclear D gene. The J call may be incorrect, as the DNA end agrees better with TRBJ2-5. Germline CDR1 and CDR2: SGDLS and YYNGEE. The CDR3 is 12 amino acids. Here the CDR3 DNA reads TGTGCCAGCAGCGTAGATGACACGACCCAGTACTTC. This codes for CASSVDDTTQYF.

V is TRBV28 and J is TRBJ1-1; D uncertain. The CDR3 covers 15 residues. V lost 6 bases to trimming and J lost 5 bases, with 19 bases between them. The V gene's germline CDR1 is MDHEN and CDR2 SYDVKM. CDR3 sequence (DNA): TGTGCCAGCAGCCGGCTCCAGTGGAGAGGGACTGAAGCTTTCTTT. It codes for CASSRLQWRGTEAFF.

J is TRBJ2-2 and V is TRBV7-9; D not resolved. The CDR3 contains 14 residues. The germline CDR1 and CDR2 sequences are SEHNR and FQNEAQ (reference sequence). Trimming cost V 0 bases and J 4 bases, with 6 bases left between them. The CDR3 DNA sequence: TGTGCCAGCAGCTTAGCGCTGGTCACCGGGGAGCTGTTTTTT. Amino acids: CASSLALVTGELFF.

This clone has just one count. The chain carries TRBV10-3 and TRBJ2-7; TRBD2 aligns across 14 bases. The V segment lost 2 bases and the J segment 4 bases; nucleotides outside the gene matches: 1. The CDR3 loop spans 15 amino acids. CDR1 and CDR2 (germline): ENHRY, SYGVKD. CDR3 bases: TGTGCCATCAGTGAGGGGACTAGCGGGAGTTACGAGCAGTACTTC. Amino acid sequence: CAISEGTSGSYEQYF.

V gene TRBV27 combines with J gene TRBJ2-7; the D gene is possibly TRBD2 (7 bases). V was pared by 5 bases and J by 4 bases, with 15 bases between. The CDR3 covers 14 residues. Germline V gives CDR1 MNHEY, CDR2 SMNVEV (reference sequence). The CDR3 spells CASSLLRGAYEQYF. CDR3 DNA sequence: TGTGCCAGCAGTCTCCTTCGGGGGGCGTACGAGCAGTACTTC.

As DNA, the CDR3 is TGCGCCAGCAGGTCGGGACTAGCGGGAAAGAGGGGCTACGAGCAGTACTTC. Protein sequence: CASRSGLAGKRGYEQYF. The chain uses TRBV5-1 and TRBJ2-7, with 13 bases aligning to TRBD2. The junction had 11 bases not matched to a gene; V was cut back by 5 bases and J by 3 bases. The CDR3 runs to 17 residues. Per the germline V gene, CDR1 is SGHRS and CDR2 is YFSETQ.

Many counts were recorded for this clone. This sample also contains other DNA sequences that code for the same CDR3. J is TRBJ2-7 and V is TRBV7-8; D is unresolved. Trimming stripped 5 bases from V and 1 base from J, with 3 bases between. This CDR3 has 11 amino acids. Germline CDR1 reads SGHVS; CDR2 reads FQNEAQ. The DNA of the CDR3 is TGTGCCAGCAGCCCGTCCTACGAGCAGTACTTC. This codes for CASSPSYEQYF.

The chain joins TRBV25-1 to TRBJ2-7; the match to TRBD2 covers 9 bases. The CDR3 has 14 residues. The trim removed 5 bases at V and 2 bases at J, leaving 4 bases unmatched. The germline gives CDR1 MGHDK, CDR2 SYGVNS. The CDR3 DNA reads TGTGCCAGCAGTTTTCGGACTAGCGCCTACGAGCAGTACTTC. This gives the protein CASSFRTSAYEQYF.

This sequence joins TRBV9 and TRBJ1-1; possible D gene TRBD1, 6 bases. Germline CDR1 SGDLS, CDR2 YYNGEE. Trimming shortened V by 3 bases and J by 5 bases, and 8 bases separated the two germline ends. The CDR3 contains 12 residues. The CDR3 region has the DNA TGTGCCAGCAGCGAGGGGGGGACTGAAGCTTTCTTT. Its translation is CASSEGGTEAFF. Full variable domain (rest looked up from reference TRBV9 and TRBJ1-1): DSGVTQTPKHLITATGQRVTLRCSPRSGDLSVYWYQQSLDQGLQFLIQYYNGEERAKGNILERFSAQQFPDLHSELNLSSLELGDSALYFCASSEGGTEAFFGQGTRLTVV.

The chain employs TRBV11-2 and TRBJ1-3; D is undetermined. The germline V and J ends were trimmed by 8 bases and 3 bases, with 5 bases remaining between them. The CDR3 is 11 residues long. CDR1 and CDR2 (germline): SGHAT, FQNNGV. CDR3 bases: TGTGCCAGCGGCCTTGGAAACACCATATATTTT. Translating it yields CASGLGNTIYF. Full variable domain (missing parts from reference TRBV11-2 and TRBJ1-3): EAGVAQSPRYKIIEKRQSVAFWCNPISGHATLYWYQQILGQGPKLLIQFQNNGVVDDSQLPKDRFSAERLKGVDSTLKIQPAKLEDSAVYLCASGLGNTIYFGEGSWLTVV.

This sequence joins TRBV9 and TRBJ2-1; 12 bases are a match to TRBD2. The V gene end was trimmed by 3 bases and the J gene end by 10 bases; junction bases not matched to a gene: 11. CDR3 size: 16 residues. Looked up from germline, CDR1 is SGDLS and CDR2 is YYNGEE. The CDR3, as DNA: TGTGCCAGCAGCGAGGGGCTAGCGGGAGGGCCGAGGGAGCAGTTCTTC. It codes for CASSEGLAGGPREQFF.

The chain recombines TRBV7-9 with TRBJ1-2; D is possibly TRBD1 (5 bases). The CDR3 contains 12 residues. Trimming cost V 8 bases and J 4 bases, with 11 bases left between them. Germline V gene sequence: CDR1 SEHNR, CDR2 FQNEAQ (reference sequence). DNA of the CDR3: TGTGCCAGCCCCCAGGGCTCCTATGGCTACACCTTC. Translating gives CASPQGSYGYTF.